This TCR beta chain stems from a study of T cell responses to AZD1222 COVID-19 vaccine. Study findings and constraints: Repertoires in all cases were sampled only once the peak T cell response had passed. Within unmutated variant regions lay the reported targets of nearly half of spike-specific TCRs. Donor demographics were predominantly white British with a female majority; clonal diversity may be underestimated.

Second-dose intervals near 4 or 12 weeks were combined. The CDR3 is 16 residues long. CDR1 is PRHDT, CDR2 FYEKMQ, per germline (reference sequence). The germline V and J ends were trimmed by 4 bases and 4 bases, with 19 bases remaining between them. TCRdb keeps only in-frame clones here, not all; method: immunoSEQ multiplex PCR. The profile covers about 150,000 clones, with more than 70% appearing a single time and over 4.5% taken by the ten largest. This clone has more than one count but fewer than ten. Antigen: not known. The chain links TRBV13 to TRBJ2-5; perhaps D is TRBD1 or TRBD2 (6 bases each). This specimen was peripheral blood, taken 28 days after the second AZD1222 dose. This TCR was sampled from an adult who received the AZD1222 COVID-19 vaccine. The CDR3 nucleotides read TGTGCCAGCAGCTCCGGCCGGGGACTGGGGGCAGAGACCCAGTACTTC. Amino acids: CASSSGRGLGAETQYF.